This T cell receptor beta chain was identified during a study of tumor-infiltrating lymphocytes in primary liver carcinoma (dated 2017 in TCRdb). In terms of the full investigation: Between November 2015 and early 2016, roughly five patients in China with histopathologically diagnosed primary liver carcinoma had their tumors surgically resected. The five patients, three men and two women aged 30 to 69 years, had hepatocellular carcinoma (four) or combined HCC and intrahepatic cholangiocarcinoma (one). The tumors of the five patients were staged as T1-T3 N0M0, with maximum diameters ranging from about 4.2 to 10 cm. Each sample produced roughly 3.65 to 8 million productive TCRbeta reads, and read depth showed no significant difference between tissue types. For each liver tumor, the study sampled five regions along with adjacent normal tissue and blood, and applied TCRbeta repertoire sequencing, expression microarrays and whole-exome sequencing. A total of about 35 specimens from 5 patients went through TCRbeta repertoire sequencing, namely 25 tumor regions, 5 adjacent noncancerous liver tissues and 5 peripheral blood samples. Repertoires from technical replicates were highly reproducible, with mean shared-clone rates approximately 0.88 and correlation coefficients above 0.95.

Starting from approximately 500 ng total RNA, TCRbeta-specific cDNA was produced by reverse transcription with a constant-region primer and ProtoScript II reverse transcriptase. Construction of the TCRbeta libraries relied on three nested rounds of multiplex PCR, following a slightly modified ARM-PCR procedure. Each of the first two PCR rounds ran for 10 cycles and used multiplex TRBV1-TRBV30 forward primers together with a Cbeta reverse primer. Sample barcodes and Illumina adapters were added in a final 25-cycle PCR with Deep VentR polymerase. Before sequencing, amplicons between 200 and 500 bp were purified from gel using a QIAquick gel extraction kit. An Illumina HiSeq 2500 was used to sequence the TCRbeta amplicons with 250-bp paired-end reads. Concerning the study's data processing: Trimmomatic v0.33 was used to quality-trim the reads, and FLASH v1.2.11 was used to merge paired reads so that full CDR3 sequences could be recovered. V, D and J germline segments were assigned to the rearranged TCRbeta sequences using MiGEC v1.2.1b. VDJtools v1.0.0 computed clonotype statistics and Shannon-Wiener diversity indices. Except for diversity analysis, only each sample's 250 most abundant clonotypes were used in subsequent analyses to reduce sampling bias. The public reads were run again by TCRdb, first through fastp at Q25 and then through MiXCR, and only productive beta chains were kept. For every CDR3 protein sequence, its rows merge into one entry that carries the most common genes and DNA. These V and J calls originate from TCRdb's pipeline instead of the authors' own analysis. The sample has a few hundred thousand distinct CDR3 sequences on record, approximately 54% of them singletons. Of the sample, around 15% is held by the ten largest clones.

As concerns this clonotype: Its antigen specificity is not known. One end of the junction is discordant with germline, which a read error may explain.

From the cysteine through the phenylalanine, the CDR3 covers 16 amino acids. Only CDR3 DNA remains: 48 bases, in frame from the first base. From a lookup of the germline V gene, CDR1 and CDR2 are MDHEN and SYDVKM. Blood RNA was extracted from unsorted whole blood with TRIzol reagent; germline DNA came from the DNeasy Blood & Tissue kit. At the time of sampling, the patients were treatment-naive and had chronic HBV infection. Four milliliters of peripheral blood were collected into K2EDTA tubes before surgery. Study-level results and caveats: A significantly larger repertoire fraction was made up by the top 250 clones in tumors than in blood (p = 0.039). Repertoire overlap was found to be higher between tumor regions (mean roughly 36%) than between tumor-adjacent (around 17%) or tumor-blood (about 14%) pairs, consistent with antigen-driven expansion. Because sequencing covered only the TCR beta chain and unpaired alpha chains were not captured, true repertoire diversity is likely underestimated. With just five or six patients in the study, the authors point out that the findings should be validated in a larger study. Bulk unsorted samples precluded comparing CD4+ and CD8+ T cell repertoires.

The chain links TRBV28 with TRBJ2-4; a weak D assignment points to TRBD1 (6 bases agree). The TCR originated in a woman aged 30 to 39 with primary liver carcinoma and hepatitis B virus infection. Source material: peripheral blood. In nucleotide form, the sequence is TGTGCCAGCAGTCCCCCAGGGGCCGGAGCCAAAAATATTCAGTACTTC. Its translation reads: CASSPPGAGAKNIQYF.